The sequence of this T cell receptor (beta chain) was determined in a study of blood T cell repertoires in COVID-19. Looking at the study overall: The United States, Italy and Spain were the sources of the acute and convalescent COVID-19 samples. T cells, B-cell-depleted T cells, or PBMCs supplied cDNA or gDNA.

Original processing notes: Estimation of nucleated cell counts was performed using reference gene primer amplification. This table comes from immunoSEQ multiplex PCR, and its TCRdb copy is limited to in-frame clones, with some not included. For V, J and clone size, that table is used; D and trimming come from the DNA. The sample includes 87,000 or so clones, approximately 88% seen only once; the top ten take over 8.5%. Germline CDR1 and CDR2: SGHAT and FQNNGV. V was shortened by 5 bases and J by 5 bases, with 15 bases between the two germline ends. The CDR3 totals 14 residues. The chain couples TRBV11-2 to TRBJ2-5, with a tentative D call TRBD2 (6 bases). The specimen sequenced was peripheral blood. This TCR derives from an elderly man with acute or convalescent COVID-19. This chain's CDR3 is CASSTGLPGETQYF. In DNA, the CDR3 is TGTGCCAGCAGCACAGGACTACCTGGGGAGACCCAGTACTTC.